This T cell receptor beta chain stems from a study of blood T cell repertoires in COVID-19. The CDR3 contains 14 residues. Deletions cut 4 bases from V and 6 bases from J, with 13 bases between. CDR1 and CDR2 (germline): SGHRS, YFSETQ. Clones were sequenced by immunoSEQ multiplex PCR, and TCRdb holds only the in-frame ones, with some missing. This table holds about 370,000 clones, about 89% found once. The TCR comes from a woman between 40 and 50 years old who had been exposed to COVID-19. Sequencing used PBMCs or T cells enriched from blood (not recorded which). The chain uses TRBV5-1 and TRBJ1-4; TRBD1 might be the D (6 bases). Here the CDR3 reads CASSPWGPYEKLFF. CDR3 nucleotides: TGCGCCAGCAGCCCTTGGGGGCCGTATGAAAAACTGTTTTTT.